This T cell receptor (beta chain) was obtained from a study of regulatory T cells in long-lasting Graves disease. Building of the TCR beta libraries involved iRepertoire HTBI primers and Arm-PCR of CDR3 regions. Each CDR3 protein is one row after TCRdb ran MiXCR on the multiplex PCR reads. The data hold around 420,000 distinct CDR3 sequences, with approximately 16% observed a single time. Specified time point: newly diagnosed GD, antithyroid drugs for less than 3 months. TCR sequences were obtained from RNA taken from PBMCs. This clonotype came up a few times. The CDR3 runs 13 residues. Trimming shortened V by 3 bases and J by 7 bases, and 10 bases separated the two germline ends. Germline V gene lookup returns CDR1 MNHNS and CDR2 SASEGT. These data were also reused for a study on T cells in Graves' hyperthyroidism and ophthalmopathy. That report notes: The HTBI primer set was used in a first-round RT-PCR of the TCR CDR3. Among clonotypes expanded in thyroid above 0.001, most were also found in blood.

This receptor was identified in a woman between 35 and 50 years old with Graves disease. This rearrangement joins TRBV6-1 to TRBJ1-5, with D perhaps TRBD1 (5 bases). Specimen: peripheral blood mononuclear cells (PBMCs), collected at new diagnosis, from a patient treated with antithyroid drugs. The CDR3 is CASSERGVQPQHF. The CDR3 DNA follows: TGTGCCAGCAGTGAGCGGGGGGTACAGCCCCAGCATTTT.